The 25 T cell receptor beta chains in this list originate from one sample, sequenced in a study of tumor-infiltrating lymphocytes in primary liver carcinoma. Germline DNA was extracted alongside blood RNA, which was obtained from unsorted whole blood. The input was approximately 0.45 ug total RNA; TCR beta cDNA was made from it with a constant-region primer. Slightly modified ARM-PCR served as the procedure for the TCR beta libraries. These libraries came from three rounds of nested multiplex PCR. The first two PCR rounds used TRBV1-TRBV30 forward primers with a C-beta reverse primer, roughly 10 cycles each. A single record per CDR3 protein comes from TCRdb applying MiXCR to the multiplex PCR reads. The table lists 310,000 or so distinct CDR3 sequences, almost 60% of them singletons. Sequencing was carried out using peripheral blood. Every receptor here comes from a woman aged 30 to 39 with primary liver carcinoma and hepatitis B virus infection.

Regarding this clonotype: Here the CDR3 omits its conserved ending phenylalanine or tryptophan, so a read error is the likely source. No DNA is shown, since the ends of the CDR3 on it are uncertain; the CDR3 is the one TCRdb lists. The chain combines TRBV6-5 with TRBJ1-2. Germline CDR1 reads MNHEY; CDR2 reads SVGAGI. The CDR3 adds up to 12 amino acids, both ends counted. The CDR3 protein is CATLDLAAMHTL.

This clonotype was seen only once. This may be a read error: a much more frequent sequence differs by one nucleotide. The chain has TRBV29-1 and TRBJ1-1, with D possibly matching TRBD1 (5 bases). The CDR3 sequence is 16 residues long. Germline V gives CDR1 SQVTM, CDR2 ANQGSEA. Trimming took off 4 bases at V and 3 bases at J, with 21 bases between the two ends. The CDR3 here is CSVGGGRGKWDTEAFF. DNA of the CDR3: TGCAGCGTTGGGGGCGGTCGGGGCAAATGGGACACTGAAGCTTTCTTT.

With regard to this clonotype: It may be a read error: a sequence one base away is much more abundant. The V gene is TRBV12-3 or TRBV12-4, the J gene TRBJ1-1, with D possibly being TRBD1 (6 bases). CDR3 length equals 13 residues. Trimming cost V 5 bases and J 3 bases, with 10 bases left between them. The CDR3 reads CASSVNRDTEAFF. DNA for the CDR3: TGTGCCAGCAGTGTAAACAGGGACACTGAAGCTTTCTTT.

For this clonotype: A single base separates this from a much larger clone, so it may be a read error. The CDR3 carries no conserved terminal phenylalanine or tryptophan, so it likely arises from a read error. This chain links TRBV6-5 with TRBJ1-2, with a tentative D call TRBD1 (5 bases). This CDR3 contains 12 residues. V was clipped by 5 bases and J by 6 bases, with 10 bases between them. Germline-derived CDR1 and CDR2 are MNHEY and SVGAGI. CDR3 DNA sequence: TGTGCCAGCAGTCACGGGGGAGATGGCTACACCTCC. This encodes CASSHGGDGYTS.

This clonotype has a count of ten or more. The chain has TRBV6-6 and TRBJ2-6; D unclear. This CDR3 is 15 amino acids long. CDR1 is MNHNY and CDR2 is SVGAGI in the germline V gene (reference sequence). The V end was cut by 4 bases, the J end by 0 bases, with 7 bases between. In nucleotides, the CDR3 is TGTGCCAGCAGTTCCGACGGCTCTGGGGCCAACGTCCTGACTTTC. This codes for CASSSDGSGANVLTF.

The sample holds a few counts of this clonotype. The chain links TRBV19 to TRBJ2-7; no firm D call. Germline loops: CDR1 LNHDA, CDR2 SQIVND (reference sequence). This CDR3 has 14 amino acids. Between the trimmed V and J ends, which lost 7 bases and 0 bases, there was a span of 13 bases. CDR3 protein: CASTQAGLSYEQYF. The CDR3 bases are TGTGCCAGTACCCAGGCCGGGCTCTCCTACGAGCAGTACTTC.

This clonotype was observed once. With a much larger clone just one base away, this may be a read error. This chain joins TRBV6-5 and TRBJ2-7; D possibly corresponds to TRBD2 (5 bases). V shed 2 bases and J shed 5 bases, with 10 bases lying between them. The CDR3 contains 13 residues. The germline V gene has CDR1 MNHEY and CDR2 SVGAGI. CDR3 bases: TGTGCCAGCAGTTACACCGGGATCCACGAGCAGTACTTC. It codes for CASSYTGIHEQYF.

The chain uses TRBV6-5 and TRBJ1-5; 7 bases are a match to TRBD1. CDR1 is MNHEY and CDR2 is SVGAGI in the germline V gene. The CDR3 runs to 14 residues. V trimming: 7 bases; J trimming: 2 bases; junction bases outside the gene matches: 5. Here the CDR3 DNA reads TGTGCCAGCAAAGACGGACAGGGCAATCAGCCCCAGCATTTT. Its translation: CASKDGQGNQPQHF.

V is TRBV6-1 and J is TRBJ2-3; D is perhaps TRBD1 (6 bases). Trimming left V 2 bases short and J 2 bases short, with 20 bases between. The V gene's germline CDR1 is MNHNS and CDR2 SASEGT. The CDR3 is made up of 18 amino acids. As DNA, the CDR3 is TGTGCCAGCAGTGAACCCTTCCTCCTAGGGGGAGCCACAGATACGCAGTATTTT. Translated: CASSEPFLLGGATDTQYF.

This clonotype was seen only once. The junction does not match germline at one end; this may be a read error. The DNA of the CDR3 is TGTGCCAGCAGCTTCAGCCTAGGGAACTATGGCTACGCCTTC. It codes for CASSFSLGNYGYAF. The chain employs TRBV6-1 and TRBJ1-2; no definite D call. The CDR3 spans 14 residues. In germline, CDR1 is MNHNS, CDR2 SASEGT.

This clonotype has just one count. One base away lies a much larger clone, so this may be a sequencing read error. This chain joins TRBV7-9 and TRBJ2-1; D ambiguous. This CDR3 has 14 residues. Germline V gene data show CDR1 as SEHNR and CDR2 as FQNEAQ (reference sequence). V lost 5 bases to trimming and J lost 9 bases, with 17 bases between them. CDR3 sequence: CASSPSAAVGEQFF. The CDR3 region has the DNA TGTGCCAGCAGCCCGAGCGCGGCGGTGGGTGAGCAGTTCTTC.

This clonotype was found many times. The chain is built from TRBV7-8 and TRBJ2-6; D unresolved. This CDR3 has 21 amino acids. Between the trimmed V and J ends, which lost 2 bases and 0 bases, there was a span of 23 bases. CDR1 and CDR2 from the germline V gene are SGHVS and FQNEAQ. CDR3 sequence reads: CASSLRFGPGSPASGANVLTF. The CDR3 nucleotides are TGTGCCAGCAGCTTAAGGTTCGGACCGGGCTCCCCGGCCTCTGGGGCCAACGTCCTGACTTTC.

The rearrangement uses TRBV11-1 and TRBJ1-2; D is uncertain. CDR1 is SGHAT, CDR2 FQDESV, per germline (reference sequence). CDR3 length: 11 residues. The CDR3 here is CSSSNNYGYTF. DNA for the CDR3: TGTAGCAGCAGCAATAACTATGGCTACACCTTC.

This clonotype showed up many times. CDR3 coding DNA: TGCAGCCTCCGGCTTACCTACAATGAGCAGTTCTTC. Its protein is CSLRLTYNEQFF. The chain uses TRBV29-1 and TRBJ2-1; D not resolved. CDR3 length equals 12 residues. The germline V gene has CDR1 SQVTM and CDR2 ANQGSEA. The ends were cut back, 8 bases at V and 2 bases at J, with 10 bases in the middle.

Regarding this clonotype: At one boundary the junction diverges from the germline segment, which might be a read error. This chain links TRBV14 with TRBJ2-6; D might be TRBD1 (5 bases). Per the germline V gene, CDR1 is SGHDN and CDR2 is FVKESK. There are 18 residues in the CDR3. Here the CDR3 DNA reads TGTGCCATCAGCCAAGACGTAGGGGCGTTCTCTGGGGCCAACGTCCTGACTTTC. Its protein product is CAISQDVGAFSGANVLTF.

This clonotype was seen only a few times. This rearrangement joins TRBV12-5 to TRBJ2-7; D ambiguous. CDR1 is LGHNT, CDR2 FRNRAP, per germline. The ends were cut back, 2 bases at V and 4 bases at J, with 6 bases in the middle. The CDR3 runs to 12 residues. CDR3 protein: CASGLSVYEQYF. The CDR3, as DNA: TGTGCTAGTGGTTTGTCCGTTTACGAGCAGTACTTC.

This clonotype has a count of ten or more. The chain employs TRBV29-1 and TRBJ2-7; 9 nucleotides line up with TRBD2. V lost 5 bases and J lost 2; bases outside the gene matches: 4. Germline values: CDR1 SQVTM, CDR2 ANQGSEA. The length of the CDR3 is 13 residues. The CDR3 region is CSVYQREAYEQYF. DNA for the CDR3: TGCAGCGTTTACCAGCGGGAGGCCTACGAGCAGTACTTC.

The CDR3 DNA reads TGTGCCAGCACCATCCGGGGGGACTATGGTCATACTGAGCAGTTCTTC. Its translation is CASTIRGDYGHTEQFF. The chain links TRBV5-5 to TRBJ2-1; 7 bases are shared with TRBD2. After removal of 6 bases from V and 9 bases from J, the junction contained 18 bases not matched to a gene. The CDR3 loop spans 16 amino acids. CDR1 is SGHKS and CDR2 is YYEKEE in the germline V gene (reference sequence).

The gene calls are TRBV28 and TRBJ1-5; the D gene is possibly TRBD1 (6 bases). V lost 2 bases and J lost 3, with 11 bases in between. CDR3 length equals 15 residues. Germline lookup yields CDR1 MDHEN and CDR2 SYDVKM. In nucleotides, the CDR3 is TGTGCCAGCAGTTTAGAGGGGGGGGACAATCAGCCCCAGCATTTT. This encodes CASSLEGGDNQPQHF.

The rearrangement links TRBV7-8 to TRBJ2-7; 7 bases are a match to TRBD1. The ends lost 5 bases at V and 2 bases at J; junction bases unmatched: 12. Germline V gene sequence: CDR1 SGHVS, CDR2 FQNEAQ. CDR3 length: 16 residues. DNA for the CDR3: TGTGCCAGCAGCCTACCCCAGGACAGGCTGCCCTACGAGCAGTACTTC. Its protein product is CASSLPQDRLPYEQYF.

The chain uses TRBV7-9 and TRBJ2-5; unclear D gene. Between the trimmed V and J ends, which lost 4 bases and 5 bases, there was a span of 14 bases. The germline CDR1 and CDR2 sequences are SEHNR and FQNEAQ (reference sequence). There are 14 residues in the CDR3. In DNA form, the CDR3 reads TGTGCCAGCAGCTACGGACCGGGTCATGAGACCCAGTACTTC. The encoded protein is CASSYGPGHETQYF.

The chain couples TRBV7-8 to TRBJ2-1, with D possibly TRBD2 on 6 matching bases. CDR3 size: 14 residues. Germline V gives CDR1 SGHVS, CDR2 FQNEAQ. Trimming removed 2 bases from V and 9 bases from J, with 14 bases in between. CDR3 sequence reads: CASSLMASAGEQFF. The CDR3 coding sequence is TGTGCCAGCAGCTTAATGGCTTCAGCGGGTGAGCAGTTCTTC.

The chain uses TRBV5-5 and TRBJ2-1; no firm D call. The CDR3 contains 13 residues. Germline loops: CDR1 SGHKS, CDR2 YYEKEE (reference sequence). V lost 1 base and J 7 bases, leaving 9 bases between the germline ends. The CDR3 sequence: CASSLIARNEQFF. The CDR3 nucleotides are TGTGCCAGCAGCTTGATAGCAAGGAATGAGCAGTTCTTC.

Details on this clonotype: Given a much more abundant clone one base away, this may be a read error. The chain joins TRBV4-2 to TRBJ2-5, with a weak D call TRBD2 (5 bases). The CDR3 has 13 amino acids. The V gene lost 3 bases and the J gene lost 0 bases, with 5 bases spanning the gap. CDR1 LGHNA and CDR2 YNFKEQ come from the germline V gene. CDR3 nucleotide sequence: TGTGCCAGCAGCCAGGACTACCAAGAGACCCAGTACTTC. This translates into CASSQDYQETQYF.

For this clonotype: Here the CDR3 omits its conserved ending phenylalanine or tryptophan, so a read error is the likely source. For the CDR3, the DNA is TGTGCCAGCAGATCCCTTAAGGGCGCGAGGGGCAATCAGCCTCAGCATATT. Amino acid sequence: CASRSLKGARGNQPQHI. The genes are TRBV28 and TRBJ1-5; perhaps TRBD1 as D (5 bases). The CDR3 spans 17 residues. Germline CDR1 MDHEN, CDR2 SYDVKM.